This T cell receptor (beta chain) stems from a study of post-analysis software for immune sequencing data. Study details: Progressive-relapsing, secondary progressive and relapsing-remitting multiple sclerosis were among the disease courses included.

cDNA libraries of TCR beta carried unique molecular identifiers. With roughly 1 to 11 million T cells as the source, a few hundred thousand cDNA molecules resulted. TCRdb analysed the PCR reads with MiXCR anew, one entry per CDR3 protein. The table shows about 460,000 distinct CDR3 sequences, with less than 45% occurring only once. Comments on this clonotype: Its matching antigen is unknown.

J was trimmed by 6 bases and V by 8 bases; bases with no gene match: 7. The CDR3 covers 13 residues. Germline V gene lookup returns CDR1 SNHLY and CDR2 FYNNEI. Regarding the study as a whole: Under F measure analysis, samples from one preparation batch co-clustered strongly. Patients showed TRBV5-6, TRBV5-1 and TRBV20-1 among about five TRBV segments more frequent than in controls. In multiple sclerosis, normalized Chao1 diversity was significantly below that of controls.

This receptor was taken from a girl between 10 and 17 years old with multiple sclerosis. The gene calls are TRBV2 and TRBJ2-7; 10 nucleotides match TRBD2. What was sequenced was blood. The CDR3 is CASPSGSEGEQYF. Here the CDR3 DNA reads TGTGCCAGCCCTAGCGGGAGCGAGGGCGAGCAGTACTTC.